This T cell receptor (beta chain) was obtained from a study of OX40 agonist ivuxolimab in advanced cancers. Study-level results: At 0.1 to 3.0 mg/kg and by week 6, clonal expansion occurred in CD4+ and CD8+ blood T cells. Which antigen the expanded peripheral T cells recognized is unknown. Expanded clones were, on average, more numerous in CD8+ T cells than in CD4+.

Patients had blood sampled at baseline and again on cycle 4 day 1 and cycle 7 day 1. Produced via immunoSEQ multiplex PCR; TCRdb's table is partial and in-frame only. There are tens of thousands of clones in the sample; around 90% occur only once, and 2.5% to 3% lies in the top ten. Germline assignment: CDR1 SGHNT and CDR2 YENEEA. This CDR3 contains 15 residues. V shed 0 bases and J shed 0 bases, with 8 bases lying between them. As to this clone: The antigen remains undetermined.

The receptor was isolated from an adult with an advanced solid tumor such as melanoma, head and neck, liver or kidney cancer. This specimen was CD4+ or CD8+ T cells sorted from blood, taken in a trial of the OX40 agonist ivuxolimab. The chain couples TRBV11-3 to TRBJ1-1; D is undetermined. CDR3 coding DNA: TGTGCCAGCAGCTTAGATTCACGGCTGAACACTGAAGCTTTCTTT. It codes for CASSLDSRLNTEAFF.